This T cell receptor (beta chain) was found in a study of cytomegalovirus exposure and HLA in healthy donors. PCR amplification relied on 60 Vbeta primers (plus 13 Jbeta primers). The assay was immunoSEQ multiplex PCR, and TCRdb's table has in-frame clones only and misses some. This table holds 200,000 to 250,000 clones, approximately 82% found once. General study points: CMV antigen specificity of a few CMV-associated chains was confirmed in vitro. Most TCR sequences were rare, but some public TCRs occurred in many donors.

The sample holds a few counts of this clone. Its specificity is unknown. The CDR3 runs to 13 residues. V was clipped by 3 bases and J by 5 bases, with 8 bases between them. The germline V gene has CDR1 MGHDK and CDR2 SYGVNS. The J gene is TRBJ1-3, the V gene TRBV25-1; a weak D match, TRBD1 (6 bases). Sequenced: PBMCs. The TCR comes from a man younger than 30 in good health and CMV-seronegative. Written as DNA, the CDR3 is TGTGCCAGCAGTGAGGGGGCCCGAAACACCATATATTTT. Encoded protein: CASSEGARNTIYF.